This TCR beta chain was observed in a study of blood T cell repertoires in COVID-19. Clones were sequenced by immunoSEQ multiplex PCR, and TCRdb holds only the in-frame ones, with some missing. This sample has approximately 61,000 clones; approximately 86% occur once, and the top ten carry roughly 5%. Sequencing was done on a sample of peripheral blood. The sequence derives from a man in his sixties or seventies with acute or convalescent COVID-19.

Written as DNA, the CDR3 is TGTGCCAGCAGCCTAACAGGGGGCGGTGGAAACACCATATATTTT. As protein: CASSLTGGGGNTIYF. V is TRBV6-5 and J is TRBJ1-3; TRBD1 agrees at 9 bases. The CDR3 has 15 amino acids. The V and J ends lost 6 bases and 3 bases, in that order; junction bases with no gene match: 6. Per germline, CDR1 MNHEY and CDR2 SVGAGI.